Reported below is one T cell receptor beta chain. The record originates from a study of Ad26.COV2.S vaccination and SARS-CoV-2 variants. Treatment: around 19 received Ad26.COV2.S at low or high dose, single or two shots; roughly five received placebo; per-sample allocation not given. After the first vaccine or placebo injection, samples were drawn on day 63. Germline V lookup: CDR1 LNHNV, CDR2 YYDKDF (reference sequence). The CDR3 is made up of 14 amino acids. Unmatched junction bases numbered 5, after V lost 3 bases and J lost 6 bases. Using immunoSEQ multiplex PCR, the repertoire was profiled, and TCRdb retains in-frame clones only, with some absent. The table shows hundreds of thousands of clones, with 80% to 90% occurring only once.

The chain couples TRBV15 to TRBJ2-1, with TRBD1 matching 7 bases. This receptor was identified in a person between 18 and 65 years old who received the Ad26.COV2.S COVID-19 vaccine or a placebo. The starting material was peripheral blood, obtained in a trial of Ad26.COV2.S vaccine versus placebo. The DNA for the CDR3 is TGTGCCACCAGCAGGGAATACAGGGGCAATGAGCAGTTCTTC. This codes for CATSREYRGNEQFF.